The source of this TCR beta chain is a study of cytomegalovirus exposure and HLA in healthy donors. Study-level results: According to reports, the classifier identified cytomegalovirus status with high specificity and sensitivity. Relative to equally common others, HLA-associated TCR beta chains showed greater clonal expansion in a later analysis.

Remarks on this clone: What it binds is not known.

Participants comprised healthy donors of bone marrow. The germline V gene has CDR1 MNHEY and CDR2 SMNVEV (reference sequence). The V segment lost 2 bases and the J segment 5 bases; nucleotides outside the gene matches: 5. The CDR3 is 14 amino acids. PCR amplification relied on 60 Vbeta primers (plus 13 Jbeta primers). Using immunoSEQ multiplex PCR, the repertoire was profiled, and TCRdb retains in-frame clones only, with some absent. The repertoire has more than 85,000 clones, around 80% of them found once; the top ten carry approximately 7.2%. Sequencing was performed on PBMCs. V and J are TRBV27 and TRBJ1-1, with 7 bases that match TRBD1. The source is a man aged 30-40 years in good health and CMV-seropositive. The CDR3 sequence is CASSLERGRTEAFF. The CDR3 DNA is TGTGCCAGCAGTTTAGAAAGGGGGCGTACTGAAGCTTTCTTT.